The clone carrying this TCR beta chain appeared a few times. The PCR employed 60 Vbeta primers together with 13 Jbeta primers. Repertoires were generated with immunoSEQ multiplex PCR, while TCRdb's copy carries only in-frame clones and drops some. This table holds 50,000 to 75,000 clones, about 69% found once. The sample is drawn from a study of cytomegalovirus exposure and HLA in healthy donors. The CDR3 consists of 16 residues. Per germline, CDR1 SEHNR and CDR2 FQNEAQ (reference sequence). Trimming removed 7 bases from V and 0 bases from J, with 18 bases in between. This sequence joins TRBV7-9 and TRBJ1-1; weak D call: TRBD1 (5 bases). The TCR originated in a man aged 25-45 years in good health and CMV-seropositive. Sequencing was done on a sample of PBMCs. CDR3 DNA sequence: TGTGCCAGCATACAGGCAGCCAACATCATGAACACTGAAGCTTTCTTT. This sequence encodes CASIQAANIMNTEAFF.